These T cell receptor beta chains were read from a single sample in a study of neurological immune-mediated disorders. TCRdb itself ran the 5' RACE reads through MiXCR, one entry per CDR3 protein. The sample contains tens of thousands of distinct CDR3 sequences, 2.6% of which appear only once. Sequenced sample: PBMCs. Receptor source: a woman younger than 45 with multiple sclerosis. Both conserved end residues are part of each CDR3. The D gene is left open where the match is weak. Each size is once, few or many counts, or a class when the clone is expanded.

clone size: many; D gene: NA; V gene: TRBV28; J gene: TRBJ2-1; CDR3 protein: CASSSNEQFF; CDR3 DNA: TGTGCCAGCAGTTCGAATGAGCAGTTCTTC
clone size: many; D gene: NA; V gene: TRBV24-1; J gene: TRBJ2-1; CDR3 protein: CATSDGSYNEQFF; CDR3 DNA: TGTGCCACCAGTGATGGCTCCTACAATGAGCAGTTCTTC
clone size: many; D gene: NA; V gene: TRBV15; J gene: TRBJ1-2; CDR3 protein: CATSRDPGAGYTF; CDR3 DNA: TGTGCCACCAGCAGAGACCCCGGTGCTGGCTACACCTTC
clone size: many; D gene: NA; V gene: TRBV28; J gene: TRBJ1-5; CDR3 protein: CASSNRVDGNQPQHF; CDR3 DNA: TGTGCCAGCAGCAACAGGGTGGATGGCAATCAGCCCCAGCATTTT
clone size: many; D gene: NA; V gene: TRBV20-1; J gene: TRBJ2-5; CDR3 protein: CSAQSLETQYF; CDR3 DNA: TGCAGTGCGCAGTCCTTGGAGACCCAGTACTTC
clone size: many; D gene: NA; V gene: TRBV7-2; J gene: TRBJ2-5; CDR3 protein: CASSLRPGQLLWGPQETQYF; CDR3 DNA: TGTGCCAGCAGCCTTAGACCAGGACAGTTGCTTTGGGGACCTCAAGAGACCCAGTACTTC
clone size: many; D gene: TRBD1; V gene: TRBV5-1; J gene: TRBJ1-1; CDR3 protein: CASSLTGAGTEAFF; CDR3 DNA: TGCGCCAGCAGCTTGACAGGGGCCGGGACTGAAGCTTTCTTT
clone size: many; D gene: TRBD2; V gene: TRBV28; J gene: TRBJ2-7; CDR3 protein: CASRRYSGSYSYEQYF; CDR3 DNA: TGTGCCAGCAGAAGATACAGCGGGAGTTACTCCTACGAGCAGTACTTC
clone size: many; D gene: NA; V gene: TRBV7-8; J gene: TRBJ2-3; CDR3 protein: CASSPRGGGDTDTQYF; CDR3 DNA: TGTGCCAGCAGCCCACGGGGAGGGGGCGACACAGATACGCAGTATTTT
clone size: many; D gene: NA; V gene: TRBV7-2; J gene: TRBJ1-1; CDR3 protein: CASSLGGRRTLEAFF; CDR3 DNA: TGTGCCAGCAGCTTAGGGGGACGGAGGACTCTCGAAGCTTTCTTT
clone size: few; D gene: NA; V gene: TRBV12-3/TRBV12-4; J gene: TRBJ2-5; CDR3 protein: CASSSEGAQYF; CDR3 DNA: TGTGCCAGCAGTTCTGAAGGAGCCCAGTACTTC
clone size: many; D gene: NA; V gene: TRBV5-1; J gene: TRBJ2-1; CDR3 protein: CASSLRWDSYNEQFF; CDR3 DNA: TGCGCCAGCAGCTTGCGGTGGGACTCCTACAATGAGCAGTTCTTC
clone size: many; D gene: NA; V gene: TRBV5-1; J gene: TRBJ2-2; CDR3 protein: CASSLVVSGTGELFF; CDR3 DNA: TGCGCCAGCAGCTTGGTTGTGAGCGGCACCGGGGAGCTGTTTTTT
clone size: many; D gene: NA; V gene: TRBV20-1; J gene: TRBJ1-5; CDR3 protein: CSARLQGSNQPQHF; CDR3 DNA: TGCAGTGCTAGGCTACAGGGAAGCAATCAGCCCCAGCATTTT
clone size: many; D gene: TRBD2; V gene: TRBV7-9; J gene: TRBJ2-1; CDR3 protein: CASTGTSGYNEQFF; CDR3 DNA: TGTGCCAGCACCGGGACTAGCGGCTACAATGAGCAGTTCTTC
clone size: many; D gene: TRBD2; V gene: TRBV29-1; J gene: TRBJ2-2; CDR3 protein: CSVAGTSGFRNTGELFF; CDR3 DNA: TGCAGCGTTGCCGGGACTAGCGGGTTTAGGAACACCGGGGAGCTGTTTTTT
clone size: many; D gene: NA; V gene: TRBV19; J gene: TRBJ2-7; CDR3 protein: CASSPVSGIYEQYF; CDR3 DNA: TGTGCCAGTAGTCCCGTATCGGGGATCTACGAGCAGTACTTC